This T cell receptor (beta chain) stems from a study of monozygotic twins with inflammatory bowel disease. CDR1 and CDR2 (germline): SGHRS, YFSETQ. The CDR3 totals 13 residues. Regarding this clonotype: Its cognate antigen is unknown.

With the 5' RACE reads reprocessed, TCRdb shows one record per CDR3 protein and no DNA. The sample totals around 210,000 distinct CDR3 sequences. Findings of the study overall: Especially with disease activity, IBD patients shared fewer clonotypes with others than healthy twins did. Since immunosuppressive treatments differed, patient repertoires may have gained added variability. The results supported no single strong signal or clonotype associated with IBD.

Sequenced sample: blood. The chain couples TRBV5-1 to TRBJ1-2. The sequence derives from a human donor with ulcerative colitis or Crohn's disease, or a healthy co-twin of an affected twin (not recorded which). Here the CDR3 reads CASSLGQNYGYTF.